Shown below are 20 T cell receptor beta chains from a single sample sequenced in a study of blood T cell repertoires in COVID-19. Here immunoSEQ multiplex PCR was the method, and the copy in TCRdb shows in-frame clones only, minus some. The table lists some 200,000 clones, 85% to 90% of them singletons. Sequencing input: peripheral blood. The source of these receptors is a man aged 80 or over with acute or convalescent COVID-19.

This CDR3 reads CASSYGGGSSYNEQFF. The CDR3 DNA reads as TGTGCCAGCAGTTACGGGGGCGGGAGCTCCTACAATGAGCAGTTCTTC. This sequence joins TRBV6-5 and TRBJ2-1; tentative D call: TRBD2 (7 bases). Trimming stripped 2 bases from V and 0 bases from J, with 11 bases between. CDR1 MNHEY and CDR2 SVGAGI come from the germline V gene. The CDR3 loop spans 16 amino acids.

The rearrangement uses TRBV6-5 and TRBJ2-7; D perhaps matches TRBD1 (6 bases). Trimming left V 6 bases short and J 4 bases short, with 10 bases between. Germline assignment: CDR1 MNHEY and CDR2 SVGAGI. The length of the CDR3 is 12 residues. In nucleotides, the CDR3 is TGTGCCAGCAGAATCCAGGGGTACGAGCAGTACGTC. The encoded protein is CASRIQGYEQYV.

J is TRBJ2-7 and V is TRBV6-2 or TRBV6-3; TRBD2 matches at 12 bases. CDR1 is MNHEY, CDR2 SVGEGT, per germline. V was pared by 4 bases and J by 6 bases, with 19 bases of the junction left unmatched. The CDR3 has 19 residues. CDR3 residues: CASSSPSRLAGARFGEQYV. The CDR3 nucleotides are TGTGCCAGCAGTTCCCCGTCCCGACTAGCGGGGGCGAGGTTTGGCGAGCAGTACGTC.

The chain recombines TRBV18 with TRBJ2-2; D gene unclear. The CDR3 length is 14 residues. The V and J ends lost 5 bases and 4 bases respectively, with 11 bases between them. Germline CDR1 KGHSH, CDR2 LQKENI. The CDR3 DNA reads as TGTGCCAGCTCAAGTGTTTCAGGCACCGGGGAGCTGTTTTTT. Its translation is CASSSVSGTGELFF.

This chain links TRBV7-2 with TRBJ2-1; 10 positions agree with TRBD2. The V segment lost 2 bases and the J segment 4 bases; nucleotides outside the gene matches: 2. The CDR3 covers 15 residues. Germline V gene data show CDR1 as SGHTA and CDR2 as FQGNSA. The CDR3 loop reads CASSLTSGVYNEQFF. The CDR3 DNA follows: TGTGCCAGCAGCTTAACTAGCGGGGTTTACAATGAGCAGTTCTTC.

V gene TRBV5-6 combines with J gene TRBJ1-1, with TRBD1 matching over 12 bases. The CDR3 length is 16 residues. The V segment lost 3 bases and the J segment 5 bases; nucleotides outside the gene matches: 8. Germline V gene sequence: CDR1 SGHDT, CDR2 YYEEEE. The CDR3 DNA reads TGTGCCAGCAGCTGGGGGGACAGGGGGCTGTTTACTGAAGCTTTCTTT. Translating it yields CASSWGDRGLFTEAFF.

This chain uses TRBV10-2 with TRBJ2-7; a weak D match, TRBD1 (5 bases). The germline CDR1 and CDR2 sequences are WSHSY and SAAADI. V gave up 0 bases and J gave up 4 bases, with 16 bases separating them. The CDR3 totals 16 residues. The CDR3 region has the DNA TGCGCCAGCAGTGAGTCGCCAGGGATCGCAGAGTACGAGCAGTACGTC. It yields the protein CASSESPGIAEYEQYV.

The chain is built from TRBV4-3 and TRBJ2-1; the match to TRBD2 covers 9 bases. This CDR3 comprises 15 residues. Looked up from germline, CDR1 is LGHNA and CDR2 is YSLEER. Trimming took 0 bases from V and 9 from J; bases not matched to a gene: 6. The CDR3 sequence is CASSQDLAGGFEQFF. The CDR3 DNA follows: TGCGCCAGCAGCCAAGATCTGGCGGGAGGGTTTGAGCAGTTCTTC.

This chain connects TRBV5-1 to TRBJ1-1; no clear D gene. Trimming stripped 2 bases from V and 9 bases from J, with 8 bases between. This CDR3 region has 11 residues. CDR1 SGHRS and CDR2 YFSETQ come from the germline V gene. In DNA form, the CDR3 reads TGCGCCAGCAGCTTTGGCTTTAAAGCTTTCTTT. Protein: CASSFGFKAFF.

DNA for the CDR3: TGCGCCAGCACACGGGGCTTGGGGAGGGCTAGCTCCTACGAGCAGTACTTC. This translates into CASTRGLGRASSYEQYF. The chain has TRBV5-1 and TRBJ2-7, with 7 bases fitting TRBD2. Germline assignment: CDR1 SGHRS and CDR2 YFSETQ. The CDR3 contains 17 residues. Trimming removed 6 bases from V and 0 bases from J; junction bases left unmatched: 15.

The chain joins TRBV6-4 to TRBJ2-7; 12 bases align to TRBD2. From germline, CDR1 is MRHNA and CDR2 SNTAGT. The CDR3 consists of 14 residues. V shed 6 bases, J shed 2 bases, and the junction held 2 bases outside the gene matches. For the CDR3, the DNA is TGTGCCAGCAGCGGACTAGCGGGGACCTACGAGCAGTACGTC. Its protein product is CASSGLAGTYEQYV.

V and J are TRBV5-1 and TRBJ2-2; tentative D call: TRBD1 (6 bases). In germline, CDR1 is SGHRS, CDR2 YFSETQ. This CDR3 is built from 15 residues. Trimming took 4 bases from V and 1 from J, leaving 11 bases between them. This CDR3 is CASSPQTGNTGELFF. The CDR3 bases are TGCGCCAGCAGCCCGCAGACAGGGAACACCGGGGAGCTGTTTTTT.

This rearrangement joins TRBV19 to TRBJ1-5; no definite D call. The CDR3 consists of 14 residues. Germline V gives CDR1 LNHDA, CDR2 SQIVND (reference sequence). Trimming left V 9 bases short and J 5 bases short, with 17 bases between. Written as DNA, the CDR3 is TGTGCCAGCAAGGTCGGGGTATGGGATCAGCCCCAGCATTTT. It is translated as CASKVGVWDQPQHF. The full variable domain, with the rest looked up from reference TRBV19 and TRBJ1-5, is DGGITQSPKYLFRKEGQNVTLSCEQNLNHDAMYWYRQDPGQGLRLIYYSQIVNDFQKGDIAEGYSVSREKKESFPLTVTSAQKNPTAFYLCASKVGVWDQPQHFGDGTRLSIL.

This chain uses TRBV19 with TRBJ2-3, with 11 bases lining up with TRBD1. The V gene end was trimmed by 5 bases and the J gene end by 5 bases; junction bases not matched to a gene: 15. The CDR3 consists of 18 residues. Germline V gene lookup returns CDR1 LNHDA and CDR2 SQIVND (reference sequence). In DNA, the CDR3 is TGTGCCAGTAGTCTTCTCGCGTTTGGACAGGGGGCCGGAGATACGCAGTATTTT. Its translation: CASSLLAFGQGAGDTQYF.

This clone occurred once. The rearrangement links TRBV19 to TRBJ1-2, with a possible D match to TRBD1 (5 bases). The germline V gene has CDR1 LNHDA and CDR2 SQIVND (reference sequence). The CDR3 has 13 amino acids. V lost 7 bases and J 2 bases, leaving 11 bases between the germline ends. The CDR3 is CASKVKGNYGYTF. CDR3 bases: TGTGCCAGTAAGGTTAAGGGGAACTATGGCTACACCTTC.

The chain joins TRBV7-3 to TRBJ2-3; TRBD2 matches 14 bases. This CDR3 comprises 18 residues. Looked up from germline, CDR1 is SGHTA and CDR2 is FQGTGA. V was pared by 0 bases and J by 4 bases, with 6 bases of the junction left unmatched. The CDR3 DNA sequence: TGTGCCAGCAGCTTAACGAAGACTAGCGGGAGGGCCCCAGATACGCAGTATTTT. Translation: CASSLTKTSGRAPDTQYF.

The CDR3 region has the DNA TGTGCCAGCACTCGGACTAGCGGGAGGGCCACTGTAGATGAGCAGTTCTTC. It translates to CASTRTSGRATVDEQFF. The chain is built from TRBV6-6 and TRBJ2-1, with 15 bases aligning to TRBD2. J gave up 8 bases and V 7 bases, and 12 bases lay outside the gene matches. The germline V gene has CDR1 MNHNY and CDR2 SVGAGI (reference sequence). CDR3 length equals 17 residues.

This clone showed up just a few times. This chain uses TRBV19 with TRBJ1-1; 9 bases agree with TRBD1. CDR1 LNHDA and CDR2 SQIVND come from the germline V gene (reference sequence). The CDR3 sequence is 14 residues long. The junction had 1 base not matched to a gene; V was cut back by 4 bases and J by 1 base. DNA of the CDR3: TGTGCCAGTAGTACGGACAGGGGGAACACTGAAGCTTTCTTT. The encoded protein is CASSTDRGNTEAFF.

Only a few counts were recorded for this clone. Sequence at one end of the junction differs from germline and may be a read error. The chain has TRBV28 and TRBJ1-2; D uncertain. Per germline, CDR1 MDHEN and CDR2 SYDVKM. The CDR3 contains 11 residues. CDR3 sequence (DNA): TGTGCCAGCAGTCCCCCCGGCAGGCCAGTCTTC. The encoded protein is CASSPPGRPVF.

The chain uses TRBV5-4 and TRBJ1-2; D is perhaps TRBD1 (5 bases). Germline V gene lookup returns CDR1 SGHNT and CDR2 YYREEE (reference sequence). CDR3 length: 13 residues. The ends were cut back, 2 bases at V and 4 bases at J, with 9 bases in the middle. CDR3 coding DNA: TGTGCCAGCAGCTTTGTCGGGGGCTATGGCTACACCTTC. This gives the protein CASSFVGGYGYTF.